Below are 16 T cell receptor beta chains sequenced from a single sample in a study of cytomegalovirus exposure and HLA in healthy donors. The PCR contained 60 Vbeta and 13 Jbeta primers. Assay used: immunoSEQ multiplex PCR; TCRdb lists only in-frame clones, some missing. The sample has 120,000 to 150,000 clones; roughly 87% are singletons. The sequencing sample was made of PBMCs. The receptors were sampled from a middle-aged woman in good health and CMV-seronegative.

This clone was detected once. The junction shows a germline mismatch at one end, possibly a read error. The chain has TRBV10-3 and TRBJ2-1; D is perhaps TRBD2 (5 bases). Germline CDR1 and CDR2: ENHRY and SYGVKD. The CDR3 loop spans 12 amino acids. The CDR3 loop is CATSNSYNEQFF. The CDR3 DNA follows: TGCGCCACTAGTAACTCCTACAATGAGCAGTTCTTC.

The CDR3 nucleotides read TGTGCCAGCAGTTTACCGACAGAAGCTTTCTATGGCTACACCTTC. It is translated as CASSLPTEAFYGYTF. J is TRBJ1-2 and V is TRBV28; a weak D match, TRBD1 (5 bases). V was shortened by 2 bases and J by 4 bases, with 14 bases between the two germline ends. CDR1 is MDHEN, CDR2 SYDVKM, per germline. The CDR3 totals 15 residues.

The gene calls are TRBV11-3 and TRBJ2-2; a weak D match, TRBD2 (6 bases). Trimming pared 1 base from V and 7 bases from J, leaving 13 bases between. The CDR3 totals 15 residues. Germline CDR1 SGHNT, CDR2 YENEEA. The CDR3 nucleotides read TGTGCCAGCAGCTTAGGAGGAGGGCCCGGCGGGGAGCTGTTTTTT. Amino acid sequence: CASSLGGGPGGELFF.

The chain has TRBV6-4 and TRBJ2-7; D call uncertain. Trimming removed 5 bases from V and 1 base from J, with 24 bases in between. The CDR3 is 18 amino acids. In germline, CDR1 is MRHNA, CDR2 SNTAGT. The DNA for the CDR3 is TGTGCCAGCAGTTGTCCGCCGCGGTTGCCCCTAGATTCCTACGAGCAGTACTTC. This gives the protein CASSCPPRLPLDSYEQYF.

The rearrangement joins TRBV5-1 to TRBJ1-1; D remains ambiguous. CDR3 length: 13 amino acids. Trimming left V 7 bases short and J 3 bases short, with 13 bases between. Germline assignment: CDR1 SGHRS and CDR2 YFSETQ. The CDR3 reads CASATASDTEAFF. The DNA for the CDR3 is TGCGCCAGCGCAACCGCCTCAGACACTGAAGCTTTCTTT.

The chain has TRBV7-3 and TRBJ1-1; the D gene is possibly TRBD1 (5 bases). The length of the CDR3 is 14 residues. Germline V gene lookup returns CDR1 SGHTA and CDR2 FQGTGA. V was trimmed by 0 bases and J by 3 bases, leaving 8 bases between them. CDR3: CASSLTGVDTEAFF. The DNA for the CDR3 is TGTGCCAGCAGCTTAACAGGGGTGGACACTGAAGCTTTCTTT.

V gene TRBV7-9 combines with J gene TRBJ1-2; TRBD1 agrees at 8 bases. This CDR3 has 13 residues. With V trimmed by 4 bases and J by 8 bases, 6 bases remained unmatched. The V gene's germline CDR1 is SEHNR and CDR2 FQNEAQ (reference sequence). The CDR3 protein is CASSSGQGYGYTF. The CDR3 coding sequence is TGTGCCAGCAGCTCAGGACAGGGATACGGCTACACCTTC.

The V gene is TRBV6-5, the J gene TRBJ1-2; 8 bases are shared with TRBD1. With V trimmed by 6 bases and J by 8 bases, 8 bases remained unmatched. CDR1 is MNHEY, CDR2 SVGAGI, per germline. The CDR3 is made up of 13 amino acids. CDR3 nucleotide sequence: TGTGCCAGCAGCCCAGACAGGGGACGCGGCTACACCTTC. Its translation is CASSPDRGRGYTF.

This clone was recorded only once. V and J are TRBV19 and TRBJ2-7; TRBD2 matches at 7 bases. Germline V gene lookup returns CDR1 LNHDA and CDR2 SQIVND (reference sequence). Unmatched junction bases numbered 10, after V lost 5 bases and J lost 6 bases. This CDR3 has 14 residues. CDR3 DNA: TGTGCCAGTAGTCACCCCCAGGGAGGGTCCGAGCAGTACTTC. It specifies CASSHPQGGSEQYF.

The V and J genes are TRBV27 and TRBJ1-2; D may be TRBD1 (5 bases). This CDR3 has 13 amino acids. Germline lookup yields CDR1 MNHEY and CDR2 SMNVEV (reference sequence). Trimming took 3 bases from V and 4 from J, leaving 9 bases between them. CDR3 nucleotides: TGTGCCAGCAGTTTCCAGGGCAGCTATGGCTACACCTTC. Its protein product is CASSFQGSYGYTF.

The CDR3 nucleotides read TGTGCCAGCAGTTCCGGGATGAGGGATTCACCCCTCCACTTT. Protein sequence: CASSSGMRDSPLHF. This chain joins TRBV27 and TRBJ1-6, with D hard to call. V lost 4 bases and J 8 bases, leaving 12 bases between the germline ends. From germline, CDR1 is MNHEY and CDR2 SMNVEV (reference sequence). This CDR3 has 14 residues.

This clone was picked up one time. The chain carries TRBV5-1 and TRBJ1-6; TRBD1 might be the D (6 bases). The CDR3 contains 14 residues. From germline, CDR1 is SGHRS and CDR2 YFSETQ. V was shortened by 0 bases and J by 10 bases, with 11 bases between the two germline ends. The CDR3: CASSLEGVGSPLHF. In DNA, the CDR3 is TGCGCCAGCAGCTTGGAGGGGGTTGGCTCACCCCTCCACTTT.

The chain joins TRBV2 to TRBJ2-3; D remains unclear. Germline assignment: CDR1 SNHLY and CDR2 FYNNEI. The CDR3 totals 16 residues. V was clipped by 0 bases and J by 2 bases, with 12 bases between them. DNA of the CDR3: TGTGCCAGCAGTGAAGCGCTTGGGCTTTACACAGATACGCAGTATTTT. This sequence encodes CASSEALGLYTDTQYF.

CDR3 in DNA: TGTGCCAGCAGCTTAAGCGGACAGACTAACTATGGCTACACCTTC. It yields the protein CASSLSGQTNYGYTF. V is TRBV11-3 and J is TRBJ1-2, with D tentatively TRBD1 (6 bases). This CDR3 is 15 amino acids long. Germline-derived CDR1 and CDR2 are SGHNT and YENEEA. The V and J ends lost 2 bases and 0 bases respectively, with 10 bases between them. Based on the CDR3 plus reference TRBV11-3 and TRBJ1-2, the full variable domain is EAGVVQSPRYKIIEKKQPVAFWCNPISGHNTLYWYLQNLGQGPELLIRYENEEAVDDSQLPKDRFSAERLKGVDSTLKIQPAELGDSAVYLCASSLSGQTNYGYTFGSGTRLTVV.

V gene TRBV7-9 combines with J gene TRBJ2-1, with TRBD1 identical over 9 bases. V lost 3 bases, J lost 0 bases, and 6 bases stayed unmatched. This CDR3 has 17 amino acids. CDR1 SEHNR and CDR2 FQNEAQ come from the germline V gene (reference sequence). The DNA of the CDR3 is TGTGCCAGCAGCTTGCTTCCGGACAGGGGCTCCTACAATGAGCAGTTCTTC. Translated, it gives CASSLLPDRGSYNEQFF.

The genes are TRBV27 and TRBJ2-6; D is ambiguous. Germline CDR1 and CDR2: MNHEY and SMNVEV (reference sequence). V was cut by 1 base and J by 0 bases, with 4 bases left in between. This CDR3 has 15 residues. CDR3 residues: CASSLFSSGANVLTF. DNA of the CDR3: TGTGCCAGCAGTTTATTCAGCTCTGGGGCCAACGTCCTGACTTTC.